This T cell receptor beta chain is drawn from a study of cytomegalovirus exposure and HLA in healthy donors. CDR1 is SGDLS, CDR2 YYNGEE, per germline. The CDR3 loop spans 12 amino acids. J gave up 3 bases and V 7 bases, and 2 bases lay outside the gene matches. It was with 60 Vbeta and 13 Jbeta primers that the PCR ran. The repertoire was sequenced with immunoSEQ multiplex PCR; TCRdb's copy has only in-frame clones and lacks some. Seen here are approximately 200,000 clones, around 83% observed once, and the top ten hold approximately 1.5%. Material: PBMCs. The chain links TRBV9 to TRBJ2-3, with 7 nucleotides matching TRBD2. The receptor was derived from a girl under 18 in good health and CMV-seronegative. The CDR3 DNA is TGTGCCAGCGGGAGGGATACAGATACGCAGTATTTT. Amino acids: CASGRDTDTQYF. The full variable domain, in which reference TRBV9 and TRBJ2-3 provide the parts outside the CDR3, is DSGVTQTPKHLITATGQRVTLRCSPRSGDLSVYWYQQSLDQGLQFLIQYYNGEERAKGNILERFSAQQFPDLHSELNLSSLELGDSALYFCASGRDTDTQYFGPGTRLTVL.